These 2 T cell receptor beta chains share one sample of origin, sequenced in a study of neurological immune-mediated disorders (dated by TCRdb to between 2018 and 2021). The library was made by 5' RACE. Sequencer: Illumina HiSeq 2500. TCRdb took the public reads, trimmed them with fastp at Q25, ran MiXCR for clone calling and kept in-frame beta chains. CDR3 protein duplicates are merged, each entry listing the most common genes and DNA. For this sample there are 18,000 or so distinct CDR3 sequences; about 10% appear just once. Just under 30% of the sample goes to the ten largest clones. Source material: CD8+ T cells from blood. All receptors derive from a woman aged 50 to 60 in good health.

This clonotype was seen at least ten times. J is TRBJ2-1 and V is TRBV20-1; the D gene is possibly TRBD2 (6 bases). Germline V gives CDR1 DFQATT, CDR2 SNEGSKA (reference sequence). V was trimmed by 0 bases and J by 8 bases, leaving 17 bases between them. The CDR3 is 15 residues long. In DNA, the CDR3 is TGCAGTGCTAGAGATGCGGGGATTAGCAACTATGAGCAGTTCTTC. Protein: CSARDAGISNYEQFF.

This clonotype was counted many times. This chain joins TRBV29-1 and TRBJ2-7, with D unclear. Trimming removed 6 bases from V and 4 bases from J, with 13 bases in between. CDR1 and CDR2 (germline): SQVTM, ANQGSEA. This CDR3 spans 12 amino acids. The DNA of the CDR3 is TGCAGCGTACGGGCAGGTCTTTACGAGCAGTACTTC. Translating it yields CSVRAGLYEQYF.